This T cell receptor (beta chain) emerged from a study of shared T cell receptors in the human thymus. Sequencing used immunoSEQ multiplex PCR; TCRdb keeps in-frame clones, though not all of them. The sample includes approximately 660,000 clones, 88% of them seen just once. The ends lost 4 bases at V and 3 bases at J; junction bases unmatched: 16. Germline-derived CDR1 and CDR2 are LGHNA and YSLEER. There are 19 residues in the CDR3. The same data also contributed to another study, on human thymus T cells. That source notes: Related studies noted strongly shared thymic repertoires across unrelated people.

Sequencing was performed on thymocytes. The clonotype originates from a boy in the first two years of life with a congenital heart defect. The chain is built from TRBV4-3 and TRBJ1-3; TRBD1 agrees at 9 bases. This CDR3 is CASSREYQRTGVYGNTIYF. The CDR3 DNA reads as TGCGCCAGCAGCCGGGAGTACCAAAGGACAGGGGTTTATGGAAACACCATATATTTT.